These 29 T cell receptor beta chains came from one sample sequenced in a study of blood T cells in healthy people across ages. Combining a sample-barcoded 5' primer with a J-beta primer mix, a second PCR ran for about 6 to 12 cycles. MiXCR was run by TCRdb on the 5' RACE reads, yielding one entry per CDR3 protein. The data contain 1.5 million to 2 million distinct CDR3 sequences, roughly 30% of them seen just once; the ten biggest clones take up about 11%. Input material: blood. These receptors came from a woman aged 25 to 45 in good health.

The J gene is TRBJ1-1, the V gene TRBV27; D is possibly TRBD1 (5 bases). V was pared by 7 bases and J by 4 bases, with 16 bases between. The germline V gene encodes CDR1 MNHEY and CDR2 SMNVEV (reference sequence). This CDR3 spans 14 amino acids. In nucleotides, the CDR3 is TGTGCCAGCAACGACCAGGGAGGAGGCACTGAAGCTTTCTTT. Translating it yields CASNDQGGGTEAFF.

J is TRBJ1-3 and V is TRBV20-1; no clear D. CDR1 is DFQATT and CDR2 is SNEGSKA in the germline V gene (reference sequence). This CDR3 contains 14 residues. V was cut by 6 bases and J by 0 bases, with 12 bases left in between. CDR3 region: CSAAGSYSGNTIYF. CDR3 nucleotide sequence: TGCAGTGCGGCCGGGTCCTACTCTGGAAACACCATATATTTT.

J is TRBJ2-5 and V is TRBV20-1, with unresolved D. V lost 3 bases, J lost 7 bases, and 6 bases lay in between. The V gene's germline CDR1 is DFQATT and CDR2 SNEGSKA (reference sequence). The CDR3 length is 10 residues. This chain's CDR3 is CSARWGTQYF. CDR3 DNA sequence: TGCAGTGCTAGGTGGGGGACCCAGTACTTC.

In this sample, this clonotype turned up many times. The V call is TRBV6-6, the J call TRBJ2-5; TRBD2 is a possible D gene (5 bases). V lost 6 bases and J lost 9, with 17 bases in between. The germline V gene encodes CDR1 MNHNY and CDR2 SVGAGI (reference sequence). This CDR3 spans 13 amino acids. The CDR3 protein is CASSPASWMPQYF. The CDR3 DNA is TGTGCCAGCAGCCCTGCTAGCTGGATGCCCCAGTACTTC.

This clonotype was seen more than once but under ten times. The V call is TRBV7-9, the J call TRBJ2-1; D might be TRBD2 (5 bases). The J call is in doubt because the DNA end fits TRBJ2-7 better. Germline CDR1 SEHNR, CDR2 FQNEAQ (reference sequence). The CDR3 totals 12 residues. CDR3 region: CASHREGFEQYF. The DNA for the CDR3 is TGTGCCAGCCACCGCGAGGGCTTCGAGCAGTACTTC.

V and J are TRBV5-4 and TRBJ2-1; 8 bases agree with TRBD2. CDR1 SGHNT and CDR2 YYREEE come from the germline V gene (reference sequence). The CDR3 loop spans 16 amino acids. The V segment lost 1 base and the J segment 8 bases; nucleotides outside the gene matches: 11. This CDR3 is CASSLRGAGVLDEQFF. In nucleotides, the CDR3 is TGTGCCAGCAGCTTGAGGGGAGCGGGAGTCTTGGATGAGCAGTTCTTC.

The chain joins TRBV2 to TRBJ2-1, with a weak D call TRBD2 (5 bases). Germline V CDR1 and CDR2: SNHLY, FYNNEI. The CDR3 is 14 residues long. Deletions cut 4 bases from V and 8 bases from J, with 15 bases between. CDR3 coding DNA: TGTGCCAGCAGTGTTGAGTGGCGGGCCGATGAGCAGTTCTTC. It yields the protein CASSVEWRADEQFF.

In this sample, this clonotype turned up many times. CDR3 nucleotides: TGTGCCAGCAGCTTAGTTCACGACTCCTACGAGCAGTACTTC. Its protein product is CASSLVHDSYEQYF. V and J are TRBV7-2 and TRBJ2-7; D is unresolved. Germline loops: CDR1 SGHTA, CDR2 FQGNSA. This CDR3 has 14 amino acids. The V and J ends lost 1 base and 0 bases respectively, with 7 bases between them.

The chain couples TRBV7-2 to TRBJ2-5, with TRBD2 matching 8 bases. The CDR3 runs to 14 residues. The V gene end was trimmed by 4 bases and the J gene end by 1 base; junction bases not matched to a gene: 2. Germline CDR1 is SGHTA and CDR2 is FQGNSA. CDR3 DNA: TGTGCCAGCAGCTCCGGGACTAGCCAAGAGACCCAGTACTTC. Its protein product is CASSSGTSQETQYF.

Written as DNA, the CDR3 is TGTGCCAGCAGTCCATACTTAGGGTATGGCTACACCTTC. Encoded protein: CASSPYLGYGYTF. The J gene is TRBJ1-2, the V gene TRBV12-3 or TRBV12-4; D gene unclear. Trimming cost V 5 bases and J 5 bases, with 12 bases left between them. The CDR3 covers 13 residues.

This clonotype was seen more than once but under ten times. The chain uses TRBV6-6 and TRBJ1-1, with 7 bases matching TRBD1. V trimming: 10 bases; J trimming: 1 base; junction bases outside the gene matches: 6. CDR1 is MNHNY and CDR2 is SVGAGI in the germline V gene (reference sequence). The CDR3 is 13 residues long. This CDR3 reads CATRTGQNTEAFF. In nucleotides, the CDR3 is TGTGCCACCAGGACAGGACAGAACACTGAAGCTTTCTTT.

There are a few counts of this clonotype. This rearrangement joins TRBV7-8 to TRBJ2-7; the match to TRBD2 covers 13 bases. Germline values: CDR1 SGHVS, CDR2 FQNEAQ. The ends lost 5 bases at V and 2 bases at J; junction bases unmatched: 9. The CDR3 is made up of 17 amino acids. The CDR3 spells CASSTRTSGSSTYEQYF. The DNA for the CDR3 is TGTGCCAGCAGCACTAGGACTAGCGGGAGTTCAACCTACGAGCAGTACTTC.

This clonotype was seen a handful of times. The J gene is TRBJ2-7, the V gene TRBV5-1; 14 nucleotides match TRBD2. Germline CDR1 is SGHRS and CDR2 is YFSETQ. V was pared by 3 bases and J by 1 base, with 6 bases of the junction left unmatched. CDR3 length equals 17 residues. The CDR3 DNA sequence: TGCGCCAGCAGCTCGGGACTAGCGGGAGTCGGTTCCTACGAGCAGTACTTC. This sequence encodes CASSSGLAGVGSYEQYF.

This chain links TRBV5-1 with TRBJ2-7; D is possibly TRBD1 (8 bases). The CDR3 runs to 15 residues. CDR1 and CDR2 from the germline V gene are SGHRS and YFSETQ. V was shortened by 4 bases and J by 5 bases, with 19 bases between the two germline ends. The CDR3 loop reads CASSPKQGGNNEQYF. DNA of the CDR3: TGCGCCAGCAGCCCGAAACAGGGGGGGAACAACGAGCAGTACTTC.

This clonotype has a handful of counts. A junction end diverges from the germline sequence, so it may reflect a read error. The J gene is TRBJ2-3, the V gene TRBV12-3 or TRBV12-4; D is possibly TRBD2 (6 bases). This CDR3 spans 14 amino acids. CDR3 in amino acids: CASSLGGSTDAQYF. In DNA, the CDR3 is TGTGCCAGCAGTTTGGGAGGTAGCACAGATGCGCAGTATTTT.

The V gene is TRBV4-1, the J gene TRBJ2-7, with 13 positions matching TRBD2. Per germline, CDR1 MGHRA and CDR2 YSYEKL. The CDR3 covers 16 residues. Trimming took 2 bases from V and 4 from J; bases not matched to a gene: 5. The CDR3 region is CASSQPLAGGPYEQYF. CDR3 DNA sequence: TGCGCCAGCAGCCAACCACTAGCGGGAGGGCCATACGAGCAGTACTTC.

The genes are TRBV27 and TRBJ2-5; D unclear. This CDR3 is 13 amino acids long. V was clipped by 3 bases and J by 7 bases, with 12 bases between them. CDR1 and CDR2 from the germline V gene are MNHEY and SMNVEV (reference sequence). CDR3 protein: CASSFLSVGTQYF. CDR3 DNA sequence: TGTGCCAGCAGTTTTTTAAGCGTTGGGACCCAGTACTTC.

Concerning this clonotype: Given a much more abundant clone one base away, this may be a read error. V and J are TRBV29-1 and TRBJ2-4; TRBD1 or TRBD2 may be the D gene (5 bases each). The CDR3 loop spans 13 amino acids. Looked up from germline, CDR1 is SQVTM and CDR2 is ANQGSEA. Between the trimmed V and J ends, which lost 6 bases and 9 bases, there was a span of 18 bases. Here the CDR3 reads CSVGHASGIIQYF. The DNA for the CDR3 is TGCAGCGTGGGGCATGCGTCGGGGATCATTCAGTACTTC.

CDR3 sequence reads: CAWSYHRSTNEKLFF. The CDR3 bases are TGTGCCTGGAGTTACCACAGGTCAACTAATGAAAAACTGTTTTTT. This chain joins TRBV30 and TRBJ1-4; TRBD1 is a possible D gene (5 bases). The CDR3 consists of 15 residues. CDR1 GTSNPN and CDR2 SVGIG come from the germline V gene (reference sequence). V lost 2 bases, J lost 0 bases, and 10 bases lay in between.

The rearrangement joins TRBV7-9 to TRBJ2-3, with 10 bases lining up with TRBD2. Germline CDR1 and CDR2: SEHNR and FQNEAQ (reference sequence). The CDR3 has 14 amino acids. The V gene end was trimmed by 5 bases and the J gene end by 4 bases; junction bases not matched to a gene: 3. This chain's CDR3 is CASSKAGGPDTQYF. The DNA for the CDR3 is TGTGCCAGCAGCAAAGCGGGAGGGCCAGATACGCAGTATTTT.

This clonotype turned up a few times. J is TRBJ1-2 and V is TRBV20-1, with TRBD1 matching 7 bases. V lost 3 bases to trimming and J lost 4 bases; unmatched junction nucleotides: 8. The CDR3 has 14 amino acids. CDR1 is DFQATT and CDR2 is SNEGSKA in the germline V gene (reference sequence). The DNA for the CDR3 is TGCAGTGCTAGCTCGACAGGGAGTACCTATGGCTACACCTTC. It codes for CSASSTGSTYGYTF.

In the case of this clonotype: One base away lies a much larger clone, so this may be a sequencing read error. The chain joins TRBV10-3 to TRBJ2-7, with 9 bases aligning to TRBD1. CDR3 length equals 16 residues. The trim removed 5 bases at V and 0 bases at J, leaving 8 bases unmatched. Germline CDR1 is ENHRY and CDR2 is SYGVKD. CDR3 in amino acids: CAISLGTGPSSYEQYF. CDR3 nucleotides: TGTGCCATCAGTCTTGGGACAGGGCCCAGCTCCTACGAGCAGTACTTC.

This clonotype has just a few counts. The V call is TRBV7-9, the J call TRBJ1-1, with D possibly TRBD1 on 6 matching bases. Germline V gives CDR1 SEHNR, CDR2 FQNEAQ (reference sequence). V was shortened by 5 bases and J by 1 base, with 17 bases between the two germline ends. The CDR3 runs 16 residues. CDR3 nucleotide sequence: TGTGCCAGCAGCGGCGGGACAACCTCAACGAACACTGAAGCTTTCTTT. Its protein product is CASSGGTTSTNTEAFF. Complete variable domain (other parts from reference TRBV7-9 and TRBJ1-1): DTGVSQNPRHKITKRGQNVTFRCDPISEHNRLYWYRQTLGQGPEFLTYFQNEAQLEKSRLLSDRFSAERPKGSFSTLEIQRTEQGDSAMYLCASSGGTTSTNTEAFFGQGTRLTVV.

The CDR3: CASSATGQGIGYTF. CDR3 sequence (DNA): TGTGCCAGCAGCGCCACAGGACAGGGTATTGGCTACACCTTC. This chain connects TRBV27 to TRBJ1-2, with TRBD1 matching over 8 bases. The V segment lost 6 bases and the J segment 7 bases; nucleotides outside the gene matches: 10. CDR3 size: 14 residues. From germline, CDR1 is MNHEY and CDR2 SMNVEV (reference sequence).

This clonotype was seen a few times. The rearrangement links TRBV18 to TRBJ2-1; a possible D gene is TRBD2 (5 bases). CDR1 KGHSH and CDR2 LQKENI come from the germline V gene. This CDR3 has 14 residues. V gave up 2 bases and J gave up 5 bases, with 10 bases separating them. This CDR3 is CASSPGEGNNEQFF. The CDR3 DNA is TGTGCCAGCTCACCAGGAGAGGGAAACAATGAGCAGTTCTTC.

This clonotype was recorded many times. J is TRBJ2-7 and V is TRBV7-2, with 9 bases lining up with TRBD2. This CDR3 is built from 15 residues. Germline loops: CDR1 SGHTA, CDR2 FQGNSA. After removal of 1 base from V and 6 bases from J, the junction contained 7 bases not matched to a gene. The CDR3 DNA follows: TGTGCCAGCAGCTTAGAAGGGACTAGCTTCTTCGAGCAGTACTTC. Protein sequence: CASSLEGTSFFEQYF.

The CDR3 nucleotides are TGTGCCAGCAGTGAAGAGGGACAGGGGGACCAGCCCCAGCATTTT. Protein sequence: CASSEEGQGDQPQHF. V gene TRBV2 combines with J gene TRBJ1-5, with 11 bases fitting TRBD1. V lost 1 base to trimming and J lost 7 bases; unmatched junction nucleotides: 3. The CDR3 loop spans 15 amino acids. Germline CDR1 reads SNHLY; CDR2 reads FYNNEI.

The rearrangement links TRBV20-1 to TRBJ2-7; a possible D gene is TRBD2 (5 bases). Germline V gives CDR1 DFQATT, CDR2 SNEGSKA (reference sequence). The V end was cut by 0 bases, the J end by 3 bases, with 18 bases between. The CDR3 sequence is 16 residues long. The CDR3 DNA is TGCAGTGCTAGAGACAGCCGGACTTGGCCGAGCTACGAGCAGTACTTC. As protein: CSARDSRTWPSYEQYF.

Only a few counts were recorded for this clonotype. The chain combines TRBV29-1 with TRBJ1-2; 12 nucleotides line up with TRBD1. Germline V gives CDR1 SQVTM, CDR2 ANQGSEA. The CDR3 is 16 residues long. J gave up 4 bases and V 6 bases, and 12 bases lay outside the gene matches. CDR3 bases: TGCAGCGTCGGTGCCCCCGGGACAGGGGGCGCCTATGGCTACACCTTC. Translating gives CSVGAPGTGGAYGYTF.